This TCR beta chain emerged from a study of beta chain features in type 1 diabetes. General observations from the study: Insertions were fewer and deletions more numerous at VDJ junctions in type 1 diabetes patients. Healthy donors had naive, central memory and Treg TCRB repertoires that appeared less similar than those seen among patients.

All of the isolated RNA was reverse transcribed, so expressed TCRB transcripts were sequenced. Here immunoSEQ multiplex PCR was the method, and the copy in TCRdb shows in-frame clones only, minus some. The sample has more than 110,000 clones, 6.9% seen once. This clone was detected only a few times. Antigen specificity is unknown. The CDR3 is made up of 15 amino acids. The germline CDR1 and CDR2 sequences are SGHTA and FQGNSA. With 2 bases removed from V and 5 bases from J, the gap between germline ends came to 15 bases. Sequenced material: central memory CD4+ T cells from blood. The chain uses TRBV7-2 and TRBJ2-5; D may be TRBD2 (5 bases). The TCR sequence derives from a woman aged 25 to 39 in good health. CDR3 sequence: CASSLTDSMAETQYF. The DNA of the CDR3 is TGTGCCAGCAGCTTAACGGACTCGATGGCGGAGACCCAGTACTTC.